This T cell receptor (beta chain) was captured in a study of T cell repertoires in aging, cancer and after chemotherapy. Whole-study results and caveats: These repertoire data do not allow conclusions about immunological memory after chemotherapy.

The V and J ends lost 1 base and 2 bases, in that order; junction bases with no gene match: 4. CDR1 and CDR2 (germline): KGHSH, LQKENI. The CDR3 extends over 16 amino acids. TRB rearrangements spanning V, D and J were amplified using mixed TRB-A/B primers. TCRdb passed the multiplex PCR reads through MiXCR, listing each CDR3 protein once. The data contain about 17,000 distinct CDR3 sequences, 45% to 50% of them singletons. Peripheral blood genomic DNA, not sorted cells or RNA, was the template. This clonotype was seen only a few times. Its target is not known. The receptor's source is a human donor in good health. The V and J genes are TRBV18 and TRBJ2-1; 8 nucleotides agree with TRBD2. The material sequenced was blood. The CDR3 reads CASSPLAGLTYNEQFF. Here the CDR3 DNA reads TGTGCCAGCTCACCACTAGCGGGGCTTACCTACAATGAGCAGTTCTTC.